Listed here are 2 T cell receptor beta chains from one sample, sequenced in a study of T-cell memory formation after mild COVID-19. TCRdb itself ran the 5' RACE reads through MiXCR, one entry per CDR3 protein. The table has almost 350,000 distinct CDR3 sequences, around a fifth seen once. Sequenced input: PBMCs or a T cell subset sorted from them (not recorded which). The receptor set was obtained from a man between 18 and 29 years old who had mild COVID-19 (a few samples of this study predate the infection). Cell type and time point are not known.

This clonotype was found many times. This rearrangement joins TRBV7-9 to TRBJ1-1, with a tentative D call TRBD1 (5 bases). The germline V gene encodes CDR1 SEHNR and CDR2 FQNEAQ (reference sequence). The length of the CDR3 is 13 residues. The V and J ends lost 5 bases and 5 bases respectively, with 12 bases between them. The CDR3 here is CASSLGGDTEAFF. The DNA of the CDR3 is TGTGCCAGCAGCCTGGGGGGGGATACTGAAGCTTTCTTT.

In its sample, this clonotype was seen a few times. J is TRBJ2-5 and V is TRBV5-1; 9 bases align to TRBD2. The CDR3 consists of 16 residues. Germline values: CDR1 SGHRS, CDR2 YFSETQ. Trimming cost V 4 bases and J 2 bases; bases outside gene matches: 9. CDR3 coding DNA: TGCGCCAGCAGCCCCCGGACTAGCGCGGGGCAAGAGACCCAGTACTTC. This codes for CASSPRTSAGQETQYF.